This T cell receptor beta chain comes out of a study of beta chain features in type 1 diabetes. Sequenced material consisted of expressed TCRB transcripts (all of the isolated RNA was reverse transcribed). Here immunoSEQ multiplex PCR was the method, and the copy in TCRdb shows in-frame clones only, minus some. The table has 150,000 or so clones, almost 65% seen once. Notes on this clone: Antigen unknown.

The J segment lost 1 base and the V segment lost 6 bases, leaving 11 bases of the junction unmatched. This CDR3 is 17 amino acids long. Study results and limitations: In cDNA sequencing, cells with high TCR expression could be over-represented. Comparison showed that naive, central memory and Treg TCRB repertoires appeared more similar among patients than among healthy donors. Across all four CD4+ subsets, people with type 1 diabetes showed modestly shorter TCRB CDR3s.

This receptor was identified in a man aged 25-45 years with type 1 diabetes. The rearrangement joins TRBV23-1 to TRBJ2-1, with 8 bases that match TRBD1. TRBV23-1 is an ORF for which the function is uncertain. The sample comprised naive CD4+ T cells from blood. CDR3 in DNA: TGCGCCAGCAGGCCCAGACAGGGGCCCTTATCCTACAATGAGCAGTTCTTC. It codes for CASRPRQGPLSYNEQFF.